A selection of T cell receptor beta chains follows, all from one sample in a study of T cell changes during pregnancy in multiple sclerosis. The assay was immunoSEQ multiplex PCR, and TCRdb's table has in-frame clones only and misses some. The sample comprises 75,000 to 100,000 clones, 92% of which are singletons, and 2% to 3% rests with the top ten. Sequenced here: peripheral blood, sampled after pregnancy. The receptors shown here come from a female donor in good health, enrolled as a control in a pregnancy study. Both conserved end residues are part of each CDR3. The D gene is left open where the match is weak. Clone size appears in some rows only: once, few, many, or a class for an expanded clone.

size: -
J: TRBJ1-2
D: -
V: TRBV27
DNA: TGTGCCAGCAGTCGGGGGGGAGGGTATGGCTACACCTTC
CDR3: CASSRGGGYGYTF

size: -
J: TRBJ1-1
D: -
V: TRBV20-1
DNA: TGCAGTGCTGCTTCAGCTGAAGCTTTCTTT
CDR3: CSAASAEAFF

size: -
J: TRBJ2-7
D: -
V: TRBV29-1
DNA: TGCAGCGTTGTCGGAGGGTGGAAATACGAGCAGTACTTC
CDR3: CSVVGGWKYEQYF

size: -
J: TRBJ2-1
D: TRBD1
V: TRBV5-6
DNA: TGTGCCAGCAGCGTGGGACAGAACCTAATTGGGTTCGGCAATGAGCAGTTCTTC
CDR3: CASSVGQNLIGFGNEQFF

size: few
J: TRBJ2-1
D: -
V: TRBV27
DNA: TGTGCCAGCAGTTTTTCTTCGAATGAGCAGTTCTTC
CDR3: CASSFSSNEQFF

size: -
J: TRBJ2-7
D: TRBD1
V: TRBV7-2
DNA: TGTGCCAGCAGCTTAGCACCGGGACAGGGAGGTCTATTCTCCTACGAGCAGTACTTC
CDR3: CASSLAPGQGGLFSYEQYF

size: -
J: TRBJ2-7
D: -
V: TRBV10-2
DNA: TGCGCCAGCAGACTAGGGGGTATGAACGAGCAGTACTTC
CDR3: CASRLGGMNEQYF

size: -
J: TRBJ1-1
D: TRBD1
V: TRBV9
DNA: TGTGCCAGCAGCGTAGATCCCGGGACAGGGGTTACTGAAGCTTTCTTT
CDR3: CASSVDPGTGVTEAFF

size: -
J: TRBJ1-1
D: TRBD1
V: TRBV5-8
DNA: TGTGCCAGCAGCCCACGGACAGGGGGTATGGCTGAAGCTTTCTTT
CDR3: CASSPRTGGMAEAFF

size: -
J: TRBJ2-3
D: -
V: TRBV5-1
DNA: TGCGCCAGCAGCTTGCCTAGCGCGGCAGATACGCAGTATTTT
CDR3: CASSLPSAADTQYF

size: once
J: TRBJ1-3
D: -
V: TRBV6-1
DNA: TGTGCCAGCAGGCTTGGGGGGACGGCCATATATTTT
CDR3: CASRLGGTAIYF

size: -
J: TRBJ2-5
D: TRBD2
V: TRBV6-1
DNA: TGTGCCAGCAGTATGCTGGGACTAGCGGGGGAGACCCAGTACTTC
CDR3: CASSMLGLAGETQYF

size: -
J: TRBJ1-5
D: -
V: TRBV15
DNA: TGTGCCACCAGCCCGCAAATGGGGGGATATAGCAATCAGCCCCAGCATTTT
CDR3: CATSPQMGGYSNQPQHF

size: -
J: TRBJ1-1
D: TRBD1
V: TRBV28
DNA: TGTGCCAGCAGATCCCGGGACAGGGGACCTGAAGCTTTCTTT
CDR3: CASRSRDRGPEAFF